This paragraph reports one T cell receptor beta chain. What it binds is unknown. The data derive from a study of cytomegalovirus exposure and HLA in healthy donors. General study points: TRBV6-2, TRBV6-3 and some other V segments were unresolvable in 87-base-pair reads. HLA allele associations emerged for 16,951 TCR beta sequences in a later analysis, at 0.05 false discovery rate.

A multiplex PCR was run with 60 Vbeta primers and 13 Jbeta primers. Under the authors' procedure: An analysis performed later counted around 86 million unique TCR beta chains (around 10 million of them shared). Measured with immunoSEQ multiplex PCR; TCRdb has only the in-frame clones, and not every one. The DNA was the basis for D and trimming; V, J and clone size are from that table. Of 99,000 or so clones in the sample, nearly 85% were seen once. The CDR3 length is 16 residues. Trimming shortened V by 7 bases and J by 8 bases, and 27 bases separated the two germline ends. Germline CDR1 is MNHNY and CDR2 is SVGAGI (reference sequence).

The gene calls are TRBV6-6 and TRBJ2-7; D might be TRBD1 (7 bases). The sequenced material came from PBMCs. The receptor comes from a man between 18 and 35 years old in good health and CMV-seronegative. Here the CDR3 DNA reads TGTGCCAGCACCCCGAAGATGGCAGGGGGGTTGTTACAGCAGTACTTC. Its protein product is CASTPKMAGGLLQQYF.